This is a list of T cell receptor beta chains from one sample in a study of cytomegalovirus exposure and HLA in healthy donors. Produced via immunoSEQ multiplex PCR; TCRdb's table is partial and in-frame only. In the table there are approximately 140,000 clones, less than 85% of which are singletons. The material sequenced was PBMCs. The receptors derive from a man aged 40-50 years in good health and CMV-seronegative. Both conserved end residues are part of each CDR3. Fields, in order: V gene, J gene, clone size, D gene, CDR3 protein, CDR3 DNA. A D gene is named only where the DNA matches it firmly. Clone sizes are given selectively: once, few, many, or a class where the clone is expanded.

TRBV29-1	TRBJ1-1	-	-	CSVEAGDIEAFF	TGCAGCGTTGAAGCAGGGGACATCGAAGCTTTCTTT
TRBV4-2	TRBJ2-7	once	-	CASSQDHPRQLSYEQYF	TGTGCCAGCAGCCAAGATCACCCCCGACAGCTTTCCTACGAGCAGTACTTC
TRBV18	TRBJ2-7	-	-	CASSPSFSGVEQYF	TGTGCCAGCTCACCTTCTTTCTCGGGAGTAGAGCAGTACTTC
TRBV7-9	TRBJ2-5	-	TRBD2	CSSSWIAGAIQETQYF	TGTTCCAGCAGCTGGATAGCGGGGGCGATTCAAGAGACCCAGTACTTC
TRBV6-5	TRBJ1-2	few	-	CASSYSWGDGYTF	TGTGCCAGCAGTTACTCGTGGGGGGATGGCTACACCTTC
TRBV11-2	TRBJ2-3	-	-	CASSLDNRVIGGDTQYF	TGTGCCAGCAGCTTAGATAACAGGGTAATAGGCGGAGATACGCAGTATTTT
TRBV6-1	TRBJ2-2	-	TRBD1	CAGSVRTGNTGELFF	TGTGCCGGCAGTGTCAGGACAGGCAACACCGGGGAGCTGTTTTTT
TRBV29-1	TRBJ2-7	-	TRBD1	CSVEVNSGTGQDEQYF	TGCAGCGTTGAAGTCAACTCCGGGACAGGGCAAGACGAGCAGTACTTC
TRBV5-6	TRBJ2-5	-	TRBD2	CASSMTSGGQETQYF	TGTGCCAGCAGCATGACTAGCGGGGGCCAAGAGACCCAGTACTTC
TRBV6-1	TRBJ2-5	-	TRBD1	CASSRGQGGETQYF	TGTGCCAGCAGTAGGGGACAGGGGGGAGAGACCCAGTACTTC
TRBV7-2	TRBJ2-5	-	-	CASSLAGGWGETQYF	TGTGCCAGCAGCTTAGCCGGCGGGTGGGGAGAGACCCAGTACTTC
TRBV7-9	TRBJ2-7	-	TRBD2	CASSLTSGVSSYEQYF	TGTGCCAGCAGCTTAACTAGCGGGGTGAGCTCCTACGAGCAGTACTTC
TRBV21-1	TRBJ2-3	-	-	CASSKNNREPYTQYF	TGTGCCAGCAGCAAAAACAACCGGGAGCCCTATACGCAGTATTTT
TRBV4-1	TRBJ2-2	once	TRBD2	CASSQGGLAGVGTGELFF	TGCGCCAGCAGCCAAGGGGGACTAGCGGGAGTTGGAACCGGGGAGCTGTTTTTT
TRBV6-5	TRBJ2-3	-	TRBD2	CASIAGGTDTQYF	TGTGCCAGTATTGCGGGGGGCACAGATACGCAGTATTTT
TRBV6-5	TRBJ2-3	-	TRBD2	CASTELAGGDTQYF	TGTGCCAGCACCGAACTAGCGGGAGGAGATACGCAGTATTTT
TRBV18	TRBJ2-3	-	-	CASSQYTGSTDTQYF	TGTGCCAGCTCCCAGTACACAGGGAGCACAGATACGCAGTATTTT
TRBV30	TRBJ2-2	-	-	CAWSPGGADTGELFF	TGTGCCTGGAGTCCGGGGGGCGCGGACACCGGGGAGCTGTTTTTT
TRBV27	TRBJ1-2	-	TRBD1	CASSLEFPDREDYGYTF	TGTGCCAGCAGTTTAGAGTTCCCGGACAGGGAGGACTATGGCTACACCTTC
TRBV25-1	TRBJ1-6	-	-	CASSEQGTDSPLHF	TGTGCCAGCAGTGAACAGGGAACTGACTCACCCCTCCACTTT
TRBV28	TRBJ2-1	few	TRBD1	CASKNRGLEVYNEQFF	TGTGCCAGCAAGAACAGGGGGTTGGAAGTATACAATGAGCAGTTCTTC
TRBV28	TRBJ2-7	-	-	CASSLRADEQYF	TGTGCCAGCAGTTTGCGGGCAGACGAGCAGTACTTC